Below are 28 T cell receptor beta chains sequenced from a single sample in a study of T cells after yellow fever vaccination. TCRdb reprocessed the 5' RACE reads via MiXCR and lists one record per CDR3 protein. The sample holds 550,000 to 750,000 distinct CDR3 sequences; about 13% are singletons and the top ten take roughly an eighth. Sequencing was performed on PBMCs, taken on the day of the yellow fever booster vaccination. The receptors here all came from a man under 40 who received the YFV17D yellow fever vaccine.

A few counts support this clonotype. The V gene is TRBV20-1, the J gene TRBJ2-2, with a tentative D call TRBD1 (8 bases). In germline, CDR1 is DFQATT, CDR2 SNEGSKA (reference sequence). CDR3 size: 14 residues. V was clipped by 6 bases and J by 5 bases, with 16 bases between them. In DNA, the CDR3 is TGCAGTGCGGGGGGGACAGGTGCGACCGGGGAGCTGTTTTTT. This sequence encodes CSAGGTGATGELFF.

There are a few counts of this clonotype. V usage is TRBV12-3 or TRBV12-4 and J usage is TRBJ2-7; D remains ambiguous. This CDR3 contains 14 residues. V lost 4 bases to trimming and J lost 2 bases, with 12 bases between them. CDR3 loop: CASSYSDPTYEQYF. CDR3 coding DNA: TGTGCCAGCAGTTATTCCGACCCAACCTACGAGCAGTACTTC.

The chain has TRBV4-3 and TRBJ2-5; D gene uncertain. The CDR3 spans 15 residues. Trimming pared 2 bases from V and 2 bases from J, leaving 12 bases between. Germline CDR1 reads LGHNA; CDR2 reads YSLEER. The CDR3 nucleotides read TGCGCCAGCAGCCAAAACCCGAACCGACAAGAGACCCAGTACTTC. Translating gives CASSQNPNRQETQYF.

The chain links TRBV6-5 to TRBJ2-6, with D possibly being TRBD1 (5 bases). V lost 0 bases to trimming and J lost 4 bases, with 10 bases between them. This CDR3 is built from 16 residues. The germline V gene has CDR1 MNHEY and CDR2 SVGAGI. CDR3 in DNA: TGTGCCAGCAGTTACTCGATAGGGGCCGGGGCCAACGTCCTGACTTTC. Translating gives CASSYSIGAGANVLTF.

This clonotype has a handful of counts. The V call is TRBV6-2 or TRBV6-3, the J call TRBJ2-7, with a tentative D call TRBD2 (6 bases). CDR1 is MNHEY and CDR2 is SVGEGT in the germline V gene. The germline V and J ends were trimmed by 6 bases and 7 bases, with 16 bases remaining between them. The CDR3 has 13 amino acids. The CDR3, as DNA: TGTGCCAGCAGAACCGGGACTCTAGGGGAGCAGTACTTC. Its protein is CASRTGTLGEQYF.

J is TRBJ2-1 and V is TRBV7-6, with TRBD1 matching over 8 bases. The CDR3 runs to 16 residues. Germline values: CDR1 SGHVS, CDR2 FNYEAQ. The ends lost 1 base at V and 7 bases at J; junction bases unmatched: 9. For the CDR3, the DNA is TGTGCCAGCAGCTTAGGGGGACAGGTACAAGGTAATGAGCAGTTCTTC. It codes for CASSLGGQVQGNEQFF.

This clonotype was detected only a few times. The V gene is TRBV27, the J gene TRBJ2-1, with a possible D match to TRBD2 (5 bases). V lost 4 bases to trimming and J lost 5 bases, with 9 bases between them. CDR3 length: 13 amino acids. Germline values: CDR1 MNHEY, CDR2 SMNVEV (reference sequence). This CDR3 reads CASSSSFHNEQFF. Here the CDR3 DNA reads TGTGCCAGCAGTTCTAGCTTCCACAATGAGCAGTTCTTC.

This clonotype was seen more than once but under ten times. The chain recombines TRBV27 with TRBJ1-5; no clear D. CDR1 is MNHEY and CDR2 is SMNVEV in the germline V gene (reference sequence). Trimming stripped 5 bases from V and 6 bases from J, with 11 bases between. The CDR3 runs 13 residues. CDR3 amino acids: CASSMGGPQPQHF. In DNA form, the CDR3 reads TGTGCCAGCAGTATGGGAGGACCTCAGCCCCAGCATTTT.

This rearrangement joins TRBV27 to TRBJ2-3, with 8 bases that match TRBD1. The CDR3 runs to 18 residues. CDR1 and CDR2 (germline): MNHEY, SMNVEV (reference sequence). Trimming at V came to 6 bases and at J to 0 bases, leaving 14 bases not matched to a gene. The CDR3 loop reads CASSPTGGINLSTDTQYF. CDR3 coding DNA: TGTGCCAGCAGCCCCACAGGGGGTATCAACCTCAGCACAGATACGCAGTATTTT.

This clonotype was picked up a small number of times. This chain links TRBV5-8 with TRBJ2-5, with D perhaps TRBD1 or TRBD2 (6 bases each). Per germline, CDR1 SGHTS and CDR2 YDEGEE. This CDR3 comprises 16 residues. The V end lost 0 bases, the J end lost 4 bases, and 16 bases lay between the germline ends. CDR3 sequence: CASSLGRGARGETQYF. The CDR3 DNA sequence: TGTGCCAGCAGCTTGGGGAGGGGAGCCAGGGGAGAGACCCAGTACTTC.

The chain uses TRBV15 and TRBJ2-1, with 11 bases lining up with TRBD2. Germline-derived CDR1 and CDR2 are LNHNV and YYDKDF (reference sequence). This CDR3 contains 19 residues. V trimming: 2 bases; J trimming: 7 bases; junction bases outside the gene matches: 16. The CDR3 reads CATSRPGSIAGGPGNEQFF. In DNA form, the CDR3 reads TGTGCCACCAGCAGACCCGGATCAATAGCGGGAGGGCCTGGTAATGAGCAGTTCTTC.

This clonotype was seen a few times. The chain is built from TRBV10-3 and TRBJ2-6; possible D gene TRBD2, 6 bases. V was cut by 0 bases and J by 2 bases, with 8 bases left in between. This CDR3 region has 16 residues. CDR1 is ENHRY, CDR2 SYGVKD, per germline. CDR3 bases: TGTGCCATCAGTGAGTCACCGGGGGCTGGGGCCAACGTCCTGACTTTC. Translation gives CAISESPGAGANVLTF.

This clonotype was observed a handful of times. The rearrangement joins TRBV20-1 to TRBJ2-7; D is possibly TRBD2 (6 bases). Per the germline V gene, CDR1 is DFQATT and CDR2 is SNEGSKA (reference sequence). CDR3 length: 13 residues. V was pared by 6 bases and J by 2 bases, with 14 bases between. The CDR3 here is CSAVLARTYEQYF. The DNA for the CDR3 is TGCAGTGCCGTCCTAGCGAGAACCTACGAGCAGTACTTC.

This clonotype was seen a few times. The chain couples TRBV7-9 to TRBJ1-2, with 7 bases matching TRBD1. The CDR3 has 16 residues. The germline CDR1 and CDR2 sequences are SEHNR and FQNEAQ (reference sequence). V trimming: 0 bases; J trimming: 1 base; junction bases outside the gene matches: 5. The CDR3 DNA reads TGTGCCAGCAGCTTAGCCGGGACAGAACATAACTATGGCTACACCTTC. Residues: CASSLAGTEHNYGYTF.

This clonotype was picked up a small number of times. The CDR3 protein is CASSSLGGQLRVDEQFF. CDR3 in DNA: TGTGCCAGCAGCTCACTTGGGGGCCAGCTTAGGGTAGATGAGCAGTTCTTC. The V gene is TRBV11-2, the J gene TRBJ2-1; D possibly corresponds to TRBD1 (6 bases). Germline values: CDR1 SGHAT, CDR2 FQNNGV. V was clipped by 4 bases and J by 8 bases, with 24 bases between them. This CDR3 is built from 17 residues.

Concerning this clonotype itself: The CDR3 ends on some other residue instead of the conserved phenylalanine or tryptophan, so this is likely a read error. The chain couples TRBV4-3 to TRBJ1-4; no clear D gene. Between the trimmed V and J ends, which lost 3 bases and 8 bases, there was a span of 10 bases. Germline V lookup: CDR1 LGHNA, CDR2 YSLEER. CDR3 length equals 13 residues. As DNA, the CDR3 is TGCGCCAGCAGCCAGGAGGGAAGGGAAAAACTGTTTTTA. This codes for CASSQEGREKLFL.

J is TRBJ2-2 and V is TRBV10-3; no definite D call. The CDR3 length is 13 residues. Germline assignment: CDR1 ENHRY and CDR2 SYGVKD. V was clipped by 11 bases and J by 3 bases, with 13 bases between them. The CDR3 region is CAAASAYTGELFF. Written as DNA, the CDR3 is TGTGCCGCCGCCAGCGCCTACACCGGGGAGCTGTTTTTT.

This chain joins TRBV5-4 and TRBJ2-1, with 8 nucleotides matching TRBD1. Trimming took 4 bases from V and 6 from J; bases not matched to a gene: 6. CDR1 and CDR2 (germline): SGHNT, YYREEE (reference sequence). This CDR3 contains 14 residues. The CDR3 coding sequence is TGTGCCAGCAGCGCCGGACAGGGAGGCAATGAGCAGTTCTTC. It codes for CASSAGQGGNEQFF.

This clonotype was seen a few times. The rearrangement links TRBV20-1 to TRBJ2-1; D not resolved. Trimming took 7 bases from V and 6 from J, leaving 10 bases between them. The CDR3 loop spans 11 amino acids. Germline V lookup: CDR1 DFQATT, CDR2 SNEGSKA (reference sequence). Written as DNA, the CDR3 is TGCAGTGGAGGATCCACCAATGAGCAGTTCTTC. It codes for CSGGSTNEQFF.

This chain links TRBV14 with TRBJ2-4; 9 positions agree with TRBD1. Unmatched junction bases numbered 18, after V lost 2 bases and J lost 1 base. The CDR3 runs 21 residues. CDR1 and CDR2 from the germline V gene are SGHDN and FVKESK. The CDR3: CASSQQPRDRVLRTAKNIQYF. CDR3 bases: TGTGCCAGCAGCCAACAACCCCGGGACAGGGTTTTACGAACGGCCAAAAACATTCAGTACTTC.

The table lists this clonotype with a few counts. The gene calls are TRBV12-3 or TRBV12-4 and TRBJ2-5; D remains ambiguous. The CDR3 is 15 residues long. Trimming stripped 0 bases from V and 2 bases from J, with 10 bases between. This chain's CDR3 is CASSLALGRQETQYF. The CDR3 nucleotides read TGTGCCAGCAGTTTAGCGCTAGGCAGGCAAGAGACCCAGTACTTC.

This clonotype was seen more than once but under ten times. V is TRBV9 and J is TRBJ1-4; D may be TRBD1 (5 bases). CDR1 and CDR2 from the germline V gene are SGDLS and YYNGEE. V was trimmed by 3 bases and J by 7 bases, leaving 16 bases between them. The CDR3 contains 15 residues. The CDR3 loop is CASSAGSSGSEKLFF. As DNA, the CDR3 is TGTGCCAGCAGCGCCGGGTCCTCAGGGAGTGAAAAACTGTTTTTT.

In this sample, this clonotype turned up a few times. CDR3 coding DNA: TGTGCCAGCAGCCAAGGAGGGTCACTAGCCTACGAGCAGTACTTC. Protein sequence: CASSQGGSLAYEQYF. The J gene is TRBJ2-7, the V gene TRBV3-1; perhaps TRBD2 as D (5 bases). Germline CDR1 and CDR2: LGHDT and YNNKEL (reference sequence). V was cut by 1 base and J by 2 bases, with 12 bases left in between. The length of the CDR3 is 15 residues.

Only a few counts were recorded for this clonotype. The rearrangement links TRBV30 to TRBJ2-3, with D tentatively TRBD1 (5 bases). V lost 5 bases, J lost 0 bases, and 12 bases lay in between. The CDR3 extends over 14 amino acids. Germline V gene lookup returns CDR1 GTSNPN and CDR2 SVGIG (reference sequence). CDR3 DNA: TGTGCCTGGGCGACAGCGCCTAGCACAGATACGCAGTATTTT. Its translation: CAWATAPSTDTQYF.

In this sample, this clonotype turned up a few times. In nucleotides, the CDR3 is TGTGCCAGCAGCAAAACAGGGTACGGTTCGAATGAGCAGTTCTTC. Translated, it gives CASSKTGYGSNEQFF. The chain uses TRBV9 and TRBJ2-1, with D possibly matching TRBD1 (6 bases). CDR3 size: 15 residues. Trimming pared 4 bases from V and 7 bases from J, leaving 18 bases between. Germline V gene sequence: CDR1 SGDLS, CDR2 YYNGEE.

The CDR3 region is CASSYTSGISYEQYF. CDR3 sequence (DNA): TGTGCCAGCAGTTACACGAGCGGGATCTCCTACGAGCAGTACTTC. The rearrangement uses TRBV6-5 and TRBJ2-7, with 7 bases fitting TRBD2. J was trimmed by 0 bases and V by 2 bases; bases with no gene match: 4. Germline CDR1 reads MNHEY; CDR2 reads SVGAGI. The CDR3 sequence is 15 residues long.

CDR3 DNA: TGTGCCAGCTCACCAAAGGTCCCAGTAACTACGCAGTATTTT. Protein: CASSPKVPVTTQYF. The chain has TRBV18 and TRBJ2-3; D uncertain. CDR1 KGHSH and CDR2 LQKENI come from the germline V gene. The CDR3 has 14 amino acids. Trimming took 2 bases from V and 8 from J, leaving 14 bases between them. Variable domain in full (rest from reference TRBV18 and TRBJ2-3): NAGVMQNPRHLVRRRGQEARLRCSPMKGHSHVYWYRQLPEEGLKFMVYLQKENIIDESGMPKERFSAEFPKEGPSILRIQQVVRGDSAAYFCASSPKVPVTTQYFGPGTRLTVL.

The chain links TRBV7-9 to TRBJ2-5; either TRBD1 or TRBD2 may supply D (5 bases each). Germline values: CDR1 SEHNR, CDR2 FQNEAQ (reference sequence). Between the trimmed V and J ends, which lost 7 bases and 4 bases, there was a span of 19 bases. This CDR3 comprises 15 residues. The CDR3 sequence: CASTPGRAGIETQYF. The CDR3 region has the DNA TGTGCCAGCACCCCCGGCAGGGCGGGTATAGAGACCCAGTACTTC.